This T cell receptor (beta chain) derives from a study of T-cell reconstitution after alpha-beta-depleted transplantation in children (dated by TCRdb to the mid-2010s). Regarding the complete study: T-cell immune reconstitution after TCRalphabeta/CD19-depleted allogeneic hematopoietic cell transplantation in children was quantitatively tracked in the study by means of TCR repertoire profiling.

Taken from cysteine to phenylalanine, the CDR3 has 13 residues. Just CDR3 DNA is preserved here, 39 bases in frame from base 1. The germline V gene provides CDR1 SGHRS and CDR2 YFSETQ. V is reduced by 0 bases and J by 1 base, leaving a spacing of 5 bases between them. This clonotype was seen ten or more times. Its antigen remains undetermined. No base quality values were provided; no much bigger clone lies one nucleotide off. The library was produced with PCR. The run used an Illumina HiSeq 2500. TCR libraries were prepared with molecular barcoding, using unique molecular identifiers to normalize TCRbeta repertoire quantification. Using fastp at Q25 and MiXCR, TCRdb reprocessed the public reads and kept productive beta chains. Merged by CDR3 protein, the rows form single entries marked with the most common genes and DNA. The sample table contains hundreds of thousands of distinct CDR3 sequences; only one count was recorded for 15% to 20% of them. Of the sample, roughly 3.3% falls within the top ten clones.

This sequence was found in a human donor who donated a stem cell graft to a child with acute lymphoblastic leukemia. The sample consisted of PBMCs from the stem cell graft donor, taken from the stem cell graft. Recombination linked TRBV5-1 to TRBJ2-7; the D gene cannot be resolved reliably. Read as DNA, the sequence is TGCGCCAGCAGCTTGGCGAGTTCCTACGAGCAGTACTTC. Translated, this is CASSLASSYEQYF. The variable domain in full, with residues beyond the CDR3 obtained from the reference TRBV5-1 and TRBJ2-7 genes, is KAGVTQTPRYLIKTRGQQVTLSCSPISGHRSVSWYQQTPGQGLQFLFEYFSETQRNKGNFPGRFSGRQFSNSRSEMNVSTLELGDSALYLCASSLASSYEQYFGPGTRLTVT.